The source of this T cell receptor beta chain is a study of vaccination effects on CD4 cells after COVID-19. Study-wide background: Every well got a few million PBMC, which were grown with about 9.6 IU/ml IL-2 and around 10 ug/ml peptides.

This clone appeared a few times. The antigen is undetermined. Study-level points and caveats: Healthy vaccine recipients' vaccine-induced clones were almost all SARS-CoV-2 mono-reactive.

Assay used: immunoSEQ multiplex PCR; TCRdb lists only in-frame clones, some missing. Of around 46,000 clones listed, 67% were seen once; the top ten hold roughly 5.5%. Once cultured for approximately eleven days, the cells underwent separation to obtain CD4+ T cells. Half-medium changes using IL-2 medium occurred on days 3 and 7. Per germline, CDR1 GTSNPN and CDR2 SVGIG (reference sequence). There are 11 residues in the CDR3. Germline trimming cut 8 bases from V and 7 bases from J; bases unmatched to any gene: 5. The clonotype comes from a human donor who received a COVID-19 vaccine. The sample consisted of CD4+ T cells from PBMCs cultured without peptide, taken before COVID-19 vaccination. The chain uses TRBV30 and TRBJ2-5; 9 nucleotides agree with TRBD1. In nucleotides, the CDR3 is TGTGCCCATGACAGGGGGGGGACCCAGTACTTC. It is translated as CAHDRGGTQYF.